This T cell receptor (beta chain) was sequenced during a study of cytomegalovirus exposure and HLA in healthy donors. The table lists this clone with a few counts. This CDR3 contains 14 residues. In germline, CDR1 is SNHLY, CDR2 FYNNEI. Trimming removed 4 bases from V and 1 base from J, with 8 bases in between. A multiplex PCR was run with 60 Vbeta primers and 13 Jbeta primers. Here immunoSEQ multiplex PCR was the method, and the copy in TCRdb shows in-frame clones only, minus some. Here the sample spans roughly 100,000 clones, over 55% being singletons. The chain links TRBV2 to TRBJ1-3; D gene uncertain. Source material: PBMCs. This TCR came from a boy aged 10-17 years in good health and CMV-seropositive. CDR3 loop: CASSAEGSGNTIYF. DNA for the CDR3: TGTGCCAGCAGTGCGGAGGGATCTGGAAACACCATATATTTT.